This T cell receptor beta chain stems from a study of blood T cell repertoires in COVID-19. Looking at the study overall: Acute and convalescent COVID-19 specimens originated in the United States, Italy and Spain.

Trimming removed 3 bases from V and 2 bases from J; junction bases left unmatched: 2. Per the germline V gene, CDR1 is LGHDT and CDR2 is YNNKEL (reference sequence). The length of the CDR3 is 15 residues. Assay: immunoSEQ multiplex PCR; the TCRdb copy retains only in-frame clones and omits some. The top ten hold around 6.9% of the sample, which has around 95,000 clones, roughly 90% seen once. Sequenced input: peripheral blood. This chain links TRBV3-1 (or the pseudogene TRBV3-2) with TRBJ2-3, with 10 bases aligning to TRBD2. The TCR sequence derives from a man aged 25-45 years in a cohort sampled during active COVID-19. The CDR3: CASSHSGGTTDTQYF. DNA of the CDR3: TGTGCCAGCAGCCATAGCGGGGGGACCACAGATACGCAGTATTTT.